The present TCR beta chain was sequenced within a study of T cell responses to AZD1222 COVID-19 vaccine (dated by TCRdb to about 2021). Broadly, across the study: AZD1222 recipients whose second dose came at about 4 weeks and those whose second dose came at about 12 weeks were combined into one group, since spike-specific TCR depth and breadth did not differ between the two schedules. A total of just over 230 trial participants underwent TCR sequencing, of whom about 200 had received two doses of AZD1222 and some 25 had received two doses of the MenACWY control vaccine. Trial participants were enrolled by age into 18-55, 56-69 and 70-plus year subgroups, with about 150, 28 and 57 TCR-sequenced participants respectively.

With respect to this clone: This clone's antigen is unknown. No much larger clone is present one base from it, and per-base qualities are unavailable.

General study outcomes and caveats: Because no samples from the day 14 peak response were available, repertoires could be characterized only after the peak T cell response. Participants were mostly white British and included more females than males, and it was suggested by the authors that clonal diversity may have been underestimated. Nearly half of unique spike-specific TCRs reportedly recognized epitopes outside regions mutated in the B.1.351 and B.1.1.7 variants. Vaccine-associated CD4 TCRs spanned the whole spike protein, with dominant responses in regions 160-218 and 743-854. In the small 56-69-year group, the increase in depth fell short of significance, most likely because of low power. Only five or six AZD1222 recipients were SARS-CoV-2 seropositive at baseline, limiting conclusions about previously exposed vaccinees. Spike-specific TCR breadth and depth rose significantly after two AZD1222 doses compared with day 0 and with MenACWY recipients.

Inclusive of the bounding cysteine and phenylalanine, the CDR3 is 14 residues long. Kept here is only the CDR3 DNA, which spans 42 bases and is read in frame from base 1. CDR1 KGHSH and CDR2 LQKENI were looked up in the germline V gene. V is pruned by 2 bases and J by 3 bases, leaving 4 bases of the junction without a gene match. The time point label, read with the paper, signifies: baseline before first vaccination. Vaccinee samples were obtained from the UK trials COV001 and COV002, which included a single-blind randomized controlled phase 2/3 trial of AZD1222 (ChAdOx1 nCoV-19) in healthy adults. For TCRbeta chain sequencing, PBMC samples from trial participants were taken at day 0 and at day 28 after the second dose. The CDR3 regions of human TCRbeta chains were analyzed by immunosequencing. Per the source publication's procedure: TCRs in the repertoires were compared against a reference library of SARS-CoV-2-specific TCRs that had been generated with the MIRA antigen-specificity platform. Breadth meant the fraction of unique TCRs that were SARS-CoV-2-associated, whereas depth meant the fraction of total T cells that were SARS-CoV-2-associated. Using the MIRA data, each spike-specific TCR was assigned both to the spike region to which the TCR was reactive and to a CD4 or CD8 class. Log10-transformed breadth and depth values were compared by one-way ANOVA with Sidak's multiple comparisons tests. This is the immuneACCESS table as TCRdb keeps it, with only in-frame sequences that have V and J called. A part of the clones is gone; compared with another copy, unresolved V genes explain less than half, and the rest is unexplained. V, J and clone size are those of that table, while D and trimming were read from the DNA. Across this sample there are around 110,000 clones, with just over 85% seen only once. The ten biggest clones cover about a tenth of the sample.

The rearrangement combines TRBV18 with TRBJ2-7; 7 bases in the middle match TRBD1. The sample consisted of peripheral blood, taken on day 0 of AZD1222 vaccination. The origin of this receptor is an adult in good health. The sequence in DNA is TGTGCCAGCTCACCAAGACAGGGAAACTACGAGCAGTACTTC. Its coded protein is CASSPRQGNYEQYF.